The sample holds a few counts of the clone carrying this T cell receptor beta chain. This sample stems from a study of T cells in Graves' hyperthyroidism and ophthalmopathy. Germline CDR1 reads MDHEN; CDR2 reads SYDVKM. Trimming removed 3 bases from V and 4 bases from J; junction bases left unmatched: 5. This CDR3 spans 14 amino acids. RNA transcripts yielded amplified TCR beta CDR3 regions. Researchers ran a first-round RT-PCR on the TCR CDR3 using the HTBI primer set. TCRdb reanalysed the multiplex PCR reads using MiXCR and keeps one entry per CDR3 protein. The table shows about 520,000 distinct CDR3 sequences, with around 21% occurring only once.

This sequence joins TRBV28 and TRBJ2-7; TRBD2 matches at 8 bases. The sequenced material came from blood. This TCR derives from a man aged 18 to 35 with Graves' hyperthyroidism. DNA for the CDR3: TGTGCCAGCAGTTTCCCTGGCGGGAGGTACGAGCAGTACTTC. Translated: CASSFPGGRYEQYF.